This T cell receptor beta chain comes out of a study of cytomegalovirus exposure and HLA in healthy donors. The study, taken as a whole, reports: Based on reports, TCR beta sequences accurately predicted HLA-A and HLA-B alleles for most subjects. One cluster of highly shared sequence variants probably arose as a sequencing artifact. Earlier analysis found most TCR beta V segments productive about 87% or about 30% of the time.

This clone turned up a few times. Its specificity is unknown. Donors in the study were healthy people who gave bone marrow. The PCR employed 60 Vbeta primers together with 13 Jbeta primers. The table came from immunoSEQ multiplex PCR; TCRdb's copy has only in-frame clones and leaves some out. There are 180,000 or so clones in the sample; around 80% occur only once, and about 0.8% lies in the top ten. The sequence derives from a female donor in good health and CMV-seronegative. Sequencing input: PBMCs.

CDR3 DNA sequence: TGTGCCAGCAGGATAGGGGTTTCTGGAAACACCATATATTTT. This translates into CASRIGVSGNTIYF. V usage is TRBV6-6 and J usage is TRBJ1-3; possible D gene TRBD1, 5 bases. Trimming took off 6 bases at V and 1 base at J, with 10 bases between the two ends. The CDR3 is 14 residues long. From germline, CDR1 is MNHNY and CDR2 SVGAGI (reference sequence).